The 31 T cell receptor beta chains below were found in one sample sequenced in a study of CD8 T cells in Susac syndrome. Reverse transcription of 0.5 to 1 ug RNA was performed with random hexamers. TCRdb passed the immunoSEQ multiplex PCR reads through MiXCR, listing each CDR3 protein once. This sample yields under 200,000 distinct CDR3 sequences, of which about 91% are seen a single time; approximately 0.09% belongs to the top ten. Sequenced input: CD4+ T cells from PBMCs. Receptor source: a human donor with Susac syndrome.

This clonotype was found once. The chain has TRBV19 and TRBJ2-2; the D is unclear. V lost 5 bases, J lost 4 bases, and 8 bases lay in between. There are 13 residues in the CDR3. Germline CDR1 and CDR2: LNHDA and SQIVND (reference sequence). CDR3 bases: TGTGCCAGTAGTCCCGCCCGCACCGGGGAGCTGTTTTTT. It codes for CASSPARTGELFF.

The chain carries TRBV11-2 and TRBJ2-7, with 7 bases matching TRBD1. V was clipped by 3 bases and J by 2 bases; unmatched bases: 10. Per germline, CDR1 SGHAT and CDR2 FQNNGV. The CDR3 runs 16 residues. The CDR3, as DNA: TGTGCCAGCAGCTTGCGTGCAGGGGGAAGAGCCTACGAGCAGTACTTC. Translating it yields CASSLRAGGRAYEQYF. Complete variable domain (other parts from reference TRBV11-2 and TRBJ2-7): EAGVAQSPRYKIIEKRQSVAFWCNPISGHATLYWYQQILGQGPKLLIQFQNNGVVDDSQLPKDRFSAERLKGVDSTLKIQPAKLEDSAVYLCASSLRAGGRAYEQYFGPGTRLTVT.

In its sample, this clonotype was seen once. The CDR3 spells CASSLRVANEKLFF. CDR3 nucleotides: TGTGCCAGCAGCTTAAGGGTTGCTAATGAAAAACTGTTTTTT. The chain links TRBV13 to TRBJ1-4; D is uncertain. Deletions cut 2 bases from V and 3 bases from J, with 7 bases between. This CDR3 comprises 14 residues. Germline loops: CDR1 PRHDT, CDR2 FYEKMQ (reference sequence).

This chain connects TRBV6-5 to TRBJ1-6, with a weak D call TRBD1 (5 bases). The germline V and J ends were trimmed by 0 bases and 0 bases, with 18 bases remaining between them. The V gene's germline CDR1 is MNHEY and CDR2 SVGAGI. There are 20 residues in the CDR3. The CDR3 DNA reads as TGTGCCAGCAGTTACTCGTACATTGGGGGACCGAGCTCCTATAATTCACCCCTCCACTTT. It translates to CASSYSYIGGPSSYNSPLHF.

This chain uses TRBV7-2 with TRBJ2-2, with a tentative D call TRBD2 (5 bases). CDR3 length equals 16 residues. Trimming took off 3 bases at V and 0 bases at J, with 11 bases between the two ends. Germline-derived CDR1 and CDR2 are SGHTA and FQGNSA. In nucleotides, the CDR3 is TGTGCCAGCAGCTTGAACCGGGGTTCGAACACCGGGGAGCTGTTTTTT. The encoded protein is CASSLNRGSNTGELFF.

As to this clonotype: Lacking the conserved final phenylalanine or tryptophan, this CDR3 likely reflects a read error. The chain is built from TRBV30 and TRBJ1-2, with D possibly being TRBD1 (5 bases). The CDR3 covers 15 residues. V gave up 4 bases and J gave up 7 bases, with 22 bases separating them. Germline V gives CDR1 GTSNPN, CDR2 SVGIG (reference sequence). The CDR3 spells CAWKYLDRGIGGYTL. CDR3 in DNA: TGTGCCTGGAAATACTTAGACAGAGGGATCGGTGGCTACACCCTC.

This clonotype was detected once. One end of the junction is discordant with germline, which a read error may explain. The rearrangement links TRBV20-1 to TRBJ1-4; TRBD1 matches 8 bases. The length of the CDR3 is 12 residues. Germline-derived CDR1 and CDR2 are DFQATT and SNEGSKA (reference sequence). DNA for the CDR3: TGCAGTGCAAGAGACAGGGGAGAAAAACTGTTTTTT. Translation gives CSARDRGEKLFF.

This chain uses TRBV4-1 with TRBJ2-3, with D unresolved. The CDR3 extends over 14 amino acids. Trimming removed 0 bases at V and 2 bases at J, with 6 bases between. CDR1 and CDR2 (germline): MGHRA, YSYEKL. This CDR3 is CASSQEAHTDTQYF. The CDR3 DNA reads TGCGCCAGCAGCCAAGAAGCCCACACAGATACGCAGTATTTT.

This clonotype appeared a single time. The genes are TRBV2 and TRBJ1-5, with D tentatively TRBD1 (6 bases). Germline-derived CDR1 and CDR2 are SNHLY and FYNNEI. V lost 2 bases to trimming and J lost 6 bases, with 14 bases between them. CDR3 length: 15 amino acids. The CDR3 DNA reads as TGTGCCAGCAGTGAAACCAGACAGGCAGGTCAGCCCCAGCATTTT. The encoded protein is CASSETRQAGQPQHF.

V is TRBV12-3 or TRBV12-4 and J is TRBJ2-5; D perhaps matches TRBD2 (6 bases). V lost 7 bases and J 1 base, leaving 19 bases between the germline ends. This CDR3 spans 16 amino acids. The DNA for the CDR3 is TGTGCCAGCACTCCCTCCGGGGCGGGACGCCAAGAGACCCAGTACTTC. This gives the protein CASTPSGAGRQETQYF.

The genes are TRBV5-1 and TRBJ2-3; D is possibly TRBD2 (6 bases). With 1 base removed from V and 0 bases from J, the gap between germline ends came to 12 bases. Germline V gene lookup returns CDR1 SGHRS and CDR2 YFSETQ. CDR3 length: 16 amino acids. Here the CDR3 DNA reads TGCGCCAGCAGCTTGTTGTTTAGCGGTAGCACAGATACGCAGTATTTT. It is translated as CASSLLFSGSTDTQYF.

This rearrangement joins TRBV7-9 to TRBJ1-2, with D perhaps TRBD1 (5 bases). Trimming removed 6 bases from V and 0 bases from J, with 14 bases in between. Germline V gene sequence: CDR1 SEHNR, CDR2 FQNEAQ (reference sequence). This CDR3 spans 15 amino acids. CDR3 DNA sequence: TGTGCCAGCAGAAAGCCCGACAGCTCTAACTATGGCTACACCTTC. Translated, it gives CASRKPDSSNYGYTF.

The rearrangement links TRBV9 to TRBJ1-1; D is undetermined. This CDR3 region has 14 residues. Trimming pared 0 bases from V and 1 base from J, leaving 7 bases between. The germline gives CDR1 SGDLS, CDR2 YYNGEE. As DNA, the CDR3 is TGTGCCAGCAGCGTAGGACTTACGAACACTGAAGCTTTCTTT. Translated: CASSVGLTNTEAFF. The complete variable domain, with remaining parts taken from reference TRBV9 and TRBJ1-1, reads DSGVTQTPKHLITATGQRVTLRCSPRSGDLSVYWYQQSLDQGLQFLIQYYNGEERAKGNILERFSAQQFPDLHSELNLSSLELGDSALYFCASSVGLTNTEAFFGQGTRLTVV.

The chain uses TRBV7-2 and TRBJ2-7; 9 bases line up with TRBD1. V lost 5 bases and J lost 7; bases outside the gene matches: 15. Germline CDR1 SGHTA, CDR2 FQGNSA. The CDR3 extends over 16 amino acids. The CDR3 coding sequence is TGTGCCAGCAGCAAATTCCAGACCGGGACAGGGCTAGAGCAGTACTTC. Translating gives CASSKFQTGTGLEQYF.

V usage is TRBV20-1 and J usage is TRBJ2-3; tentative D call: TRBD2 (6 bases). Germline V CDR1 and CDR2: DFQATT, SNEGSKA (reference sequence). CDR3 length: 15 residues. V lost 5 bases and J 4 bases, leaving 19 bases between the germline ends. The CDR3 spells CSAPPGGRRADTQYF. The DNA of the CDR3 is TGCAGTGCTCCCCCTGGGGGGAGACGGGCAGATACGCAGTATTTT.

This chain connects TRBV7-8 to TRBJ1-2; 9 positions match TRBD1. CDR1 SGHVS and CDR2 FQNEAQ come from the germline V gene. Trimming removed 4 bases from V and 4 bases from J; junction bases left unmatched: 7. CDR3 length: 15 amino acids. In nucleotides, the CDR3 is TGTGCCAGCAGCTCTGGACAGGGGAGTATCTATGGCTACACCTTC. This encodes CASSSGQGSIYGYTF. The full variable domain, rest sourced from reference TRBV7-8 and TRBJ1-2, is GAGVSQSPRYKVAKRGQDVALRCDPISGHVSLFWYQQALGQGPEFLTYFQNEAQLDKSGLPSDRFFAERPEGSVSTLKIQRTQQEDSAVYLCASSSGQGSIYGYTFGSGTRLTVV.

V and J are TRBV29-1 and TRBJ1-4; D gene ambiguous. CDR3 length: 12 amino acids. Deletions cut 5 bases from V and 7 bases from J, with 11 bases between. Per germline, CDR1 SQVTM and CDR2 ANQGSEA. Here the CDR3 DNA reads TGCAGCGTTTCCCTTATCGGTGAAAAACTGTTTTTT. Protein product: CSVSLIGEKLFF.

The chain recombines TRBV18 with TRBJ2-2, with D perhaps matching TRBD1 (5 bases). The CDR3 consists of 14 residues. Trimming took 5 bases from V and 2 from J, leaving 9 bases between them. CDR1 is KGHSH, CDR2 LQKENI, per germline. The CDR3, as DNA: TGTGCCAGCTCATTGACAGAAAACACCGGGGAGCTGTTTTTT. Protein product: CASSLTENTGELFF.

The chain recombines TRBV20-1 with TRBJ1-2; D remains ambiguous. CDR1 is DFQATT and CDR2 is SNEGSKA in the germline V gene (reference sequence). The CDR3 spans 14 residues. V gave up 5 bases and J gave up 3 bases, with 16 bases separating them. In DNA form, the CDR3 reads TGCAGTGCTTCCAGACCGACCGCAGACTATGGCTACACCTTC. This encodes CSASRPTADYGYTF.

V gene TRBV5-1 combines with J gene TRBJ2-5; D is possibly TRBD2 (5 bases). The germline CDR1 and CDR2 sequences are SGHRS and YFSETQ. This CDR3 is 14 amino acids long. V gave up 3 bases and J gave up 2 bases, with 11 bases separating them. As DNA, the CDR3 is TGCGCCAGCAGCTACCAACTAGATCAAGAGACCCAGTACTTC. This encodes CASSYQLDQETQYF.

The rearrangement uses TRBV20-1 and TRBJ1-1; no clear D gene. Germline CDR1 DFQATT, CDR2 SNEGSKA (reference sequence). V was clipped by 6 bases and J by 1 base, with 12 bases between them. CDR3 size: 13 residues. In DNA form, the CDR3 reads TGCAGTGCGATAAGAAACAGGAACACTGAAGCTTTCTTT. Its translation: CSAIRNRNTEAFF.

This rearrangement joins TRBV19 to TRBJ2-1; 11 bases are shared with TRBD1. V lost 10 bases, J lost 7 bases, and 6 bases stayed unmatched. The CDR3 spans 13 residues. Germline lookup yields CDR1 LNHDA and CDR2 SQIVND (reference sequence). The CDR3 loop reads CATRDRGVNEQFF. CDR3 bases: TGTGCCACCCGGGACAGGGGGGTGAATGAGCAGTTCTTC. Complete variable domain (other parts from reference TRBV19 and TRBJ2-1): DGGITQSPKYLFRKEGQNVTLSCEQNLNHDAMYWYRQDPGQGLRLIYYSQIVNDFQKGDIAEGYSVSREKKESFPLTVTSAQKNPTAFYLCATRDRGVNEQFFGPGTRLTVL.

V usage is TRBV15 and J usage is TRBJ2-7, with 10 bases lining up with TRBD1. J gave up 6 bases and V 3 bases, and 8 bases lay outside the gene matches. This CDR3 region has 15 residues. Germline values: CDR1 LNHNV, CDR2 YYDKDF (reference sequence). The CDR3 reads CATSRVPGQGTEQYF. The CDR3 nucleotides read TGTGCCACCAGCAGGGTACCGGGACAGGGGACCGAGCAGTACTTC.

J is TRBJ2-5 and V is TRBV5-1; TRBD1 aligns across 7 bases. Germline-derived CDR1 and CDR2 are SGHRS and YFSETQ. Germline trimming cut 0 bases from V and 5 bases from J; bases unmatched to any gene: 4. The CDR3 contains 14 residues. The CDR3 sequence is CASSLDTGEETQYF. DNA of the CDR3: TGCGCCAGCAGCTTGGATACAGGGGAGGAGACCCAGTACTTC.

About this clonotype: A read error may produce the germline difference seen at one junction end. The gene calls are TRBV7-7 and TRBJ2-5, with D possibly matching TRBD1 (5 bases). CDR1 and CDR2 (germline): SSHAT, FNYEAQ (reference sequence). This CDR3 has 13 amino acids. In DNA form, the CDR3 reads TGTGCTAGCAGCTCAACGACAGAAGAGACCCAGTACTTC. Protein sequence: CASSSTTEETQYF.

The V and J genes are TRBV19 and TRBJ2-5, with D perhaps matching TRBD1 or TRBD2 (5 bases each). Germline CDR1 is LNHDA and CDR2 is SQIVND (reference sequence). The CDR3 spans 13 residues. V was cut by 6 bases and J by 3 bases, with 11 bases left in between. CDR3 nucleotide sequence: TGTGCCAGTAGCGGGACGGTAAAAGAGACCCAGTACTTC. Protein sequence: CASSGTVKETQYF. The variable domain in full, with the rest retrieved from reference TRBV19 and TRBJ2-5, is DGGITQSPKYLFRKEGQNVTLSCEQNLNHDAMYWYRQDPGQGLRLIYYSQIVNDFQKGDIAEGYSVSREKKESFPLTVTSAQKNPTAFYLCASSGTVKETQYFGPGTRLLVL.

This clonotype was seen just once. V and J are TRBV12-3 or TRBV12-4 and TRBJ2-7; D is ambiguous. The ends were cut back, 3 bases at V and 3 bases at J, with 9 bases in the middle. The CDR3 length is 13 residues. The CDR3 region has the DNA TGTGCCAGCAGTTTGACAAGAATCTACGAGCAGTACTTC. It yields the protein CASSLTRIYEQYF.

CDR3 in amino acids: CASSQKRGVGTEAFF. CDR3 nucleotides: TGTGCCAGCAGCCAAAAAAGGGGTGTTGGCACTGAAGCTTTCTTT. The chain links TRBV3-1 to TRBJ1-1, with D maybe TRBD1 (5 bases). Trimming stripped 2 bases from V and 4 bases from J, with 14 bases between. This CDR3 is built from 15 residues. Germline V lookup: CDR1 LGHDT, CDR2 YNNKEL (reference sequence).

This rearrangement joins TRBV5-1 to TRBJ2-5, with TRBD1 matching 7 bases. The CDR3 covers 14 residues. Germline values: CDR1 SGHRS, CDR2 YFSETQ. After removal of 2 bases from V and 2 bases from J, the junction contained 3 bases not matched to a gene. The CDR3 DNA is TGCGCCAGCAGCTTTCAGGGGGTTCAAGAGACCCAGTACTTC. Protein sequence: CASSFQGVQETQYF.

This clonotype occurred once. The V gene is TRBV4-1, the J gene TRBJ2-1; 10 bases align to TRBD2. The ends lost 1 base at V and 10 bases at J; junction bases unmatched: 13. Germline V gene data show CDR1 as MGHRA and CDR2 as YSYEKL. This CDR3 comprises 17 residues. CDR3 in DNA: TGCGCCAGCAGCCAAGTATCGGCTAGCGGGGGCCCAGGGGAGCAGTTCTTC. Protein product: CASSQVSASGGPGEQFF.

CDR3 in DNA: TGCAGTGCTAGATACTTAGAAAAACTGTTTTTT. Its translation is CSARYLEKLFF. The chain combines TRBV20-1 with TRBJ1-4; D ambiguous. Germline V lookup: CDR1 DFQATT, CDR2 SNEGSKA (reference sequence). CDR3 length: 11 amino acids. The V end was cut by 2 bases, the J end by 8 bases, with 6 bases between.